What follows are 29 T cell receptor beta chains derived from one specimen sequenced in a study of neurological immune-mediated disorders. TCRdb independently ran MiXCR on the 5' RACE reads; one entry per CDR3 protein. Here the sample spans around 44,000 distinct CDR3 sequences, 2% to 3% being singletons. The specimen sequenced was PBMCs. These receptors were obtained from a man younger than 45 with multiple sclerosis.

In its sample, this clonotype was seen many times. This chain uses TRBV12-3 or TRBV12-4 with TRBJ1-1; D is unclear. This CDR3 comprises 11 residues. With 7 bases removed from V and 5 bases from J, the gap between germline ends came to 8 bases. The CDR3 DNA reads TGTGCCAGCACTCTGGTGACTGAAGCTTTCTTT. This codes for CASTLVTEAFF.

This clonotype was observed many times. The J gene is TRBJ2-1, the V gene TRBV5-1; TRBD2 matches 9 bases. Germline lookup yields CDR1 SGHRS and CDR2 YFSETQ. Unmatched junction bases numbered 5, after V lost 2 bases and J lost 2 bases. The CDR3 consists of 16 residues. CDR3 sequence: CASSLTSGSAYNEQFF. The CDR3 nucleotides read TGCGCCAGCAGCTTAACTAGCGGGTCTGCCTACAATGAGCAGTTCTTC.

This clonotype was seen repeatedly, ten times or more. DNA of the CDR3: TGCGCCAGCAGCCAAGAGGTGACTAGCGGGAGATTCGCAGATACGCAGTATTTT. Amino acids: CASSQEVTSGRFADTQYF. The rearrangement joins TRBV4-3 to TRBJ2-3, with 12 bases aligning to TRBD2. Germline lookup yields CDR1 LGHNA and CDR2 YSLEER. The length of the CDR3 is 18 residues. Trimming cost V 0 bases and J 4 bases; bases outside gene matches: 8.

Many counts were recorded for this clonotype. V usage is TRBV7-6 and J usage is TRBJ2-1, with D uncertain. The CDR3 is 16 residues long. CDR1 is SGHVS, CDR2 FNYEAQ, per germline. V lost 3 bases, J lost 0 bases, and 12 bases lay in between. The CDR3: CASSLLHAGSYNEQFF. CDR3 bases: TGTGCCAGCAGCTTGCTCCACGCAGGCTCCTACAATGAGCAGTTCTTC.

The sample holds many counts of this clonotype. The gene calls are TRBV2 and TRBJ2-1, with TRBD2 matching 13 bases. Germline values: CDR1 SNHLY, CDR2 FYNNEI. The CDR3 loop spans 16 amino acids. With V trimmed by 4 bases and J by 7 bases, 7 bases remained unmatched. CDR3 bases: TGTGCCAGCAGTGGGAGGACTAGCGGGAGTTCGAATGAGCAGTTCTTC. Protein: CASSGRTSGSSNEQFF.

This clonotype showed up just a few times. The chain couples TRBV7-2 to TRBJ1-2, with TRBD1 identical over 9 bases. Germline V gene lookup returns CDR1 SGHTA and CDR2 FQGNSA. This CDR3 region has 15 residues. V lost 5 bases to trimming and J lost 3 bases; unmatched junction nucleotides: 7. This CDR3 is CASSPGGDRDYGYTF. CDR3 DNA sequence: TGTGCCAGCAGCCCAGGCGGGGACAGGGACTATGGCTACACCTTC.

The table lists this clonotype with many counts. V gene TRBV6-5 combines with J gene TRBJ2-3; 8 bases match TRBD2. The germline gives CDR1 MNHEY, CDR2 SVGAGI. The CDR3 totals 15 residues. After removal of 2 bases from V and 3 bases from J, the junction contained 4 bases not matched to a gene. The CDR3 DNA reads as TGTGCCAGCAGTTACCTTCGGGGGGGAACAGATACGCAGTATTTT. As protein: CASSYLRGGTDTQYF.

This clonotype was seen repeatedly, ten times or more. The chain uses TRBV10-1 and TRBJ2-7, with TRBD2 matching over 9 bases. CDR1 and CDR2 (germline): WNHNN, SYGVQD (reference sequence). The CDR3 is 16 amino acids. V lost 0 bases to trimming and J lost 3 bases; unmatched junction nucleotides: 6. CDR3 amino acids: CASSESRASGNYEQYF. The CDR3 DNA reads TGCGCCAGCAGTGAGTCGAGGGCTAGCGGGAACTACGAGCAGTACTTC.

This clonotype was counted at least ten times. CDR3 DNA sequence: TGCAGTGCTAGAACCGGGGAGACCCAGTACTTC. Translation gives CSARTGETQYF. The chain is built from TRBV20-1 and TRBJ2-5; D not resolved. There are 11 residues in the CDR3. The V end was cut by 2 bases, the J end by 5 bases, with 6 bases between. Looked up from germline, CDR1 is DFQATT and CDR2 is SNEGSKA (reference sequence).

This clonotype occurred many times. CDR3 sequence reads: CASRQGVPNYGYTF. The CDR3 nucleotides read TGTGCCAGCAGACAGGGGGTGCCTAACTATGGCTACACCTTC. The chain links TRBV12-3 or TRBV12-4 to TRBJ1-2; TRBD1 aligns across 8 bases. The CDR3 spans 14 residues. V lost 6 bases to trimming and J lost 0 bases; unmatched junction nucleotides: 3.

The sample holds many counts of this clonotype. CDR3: CASSLGTRGTEAFF. The CDR3 DNA reads as TGTGCCAGCAGCTTGGGCACGCGGGGGACTGAAGCTTTCTTT. The rearrangement joins TRBV7-2 to TRBJ1-1; a weak D match, TRBD1 (5 bases). The germline V and J ends were trimmed by 3 bases and 5 bases, with 13 bases remaining between them. From germline, CDR1 is SGHTA and CDR2 FQGNSA. The CDR3 sequence is 14 residues long.

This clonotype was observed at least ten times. The CDR3 spells CASSLGEGWRAGELFF. Here the CDR3 DNA reads TGTGCCAGCAGCTTAGGGGAAGGGTGGCGAGCCGGGGAGCTGTTTTTT. This rearrangement joins TRBV7-8 to TRBJ2-2, with D unclear. Trimming took 1 base from V and 6 from J, leaving 15 bases between them. The CDR3 loop spans 16 amino acids. Germline values: CDR1 SGHVS, CDR2 FQNEAQ.

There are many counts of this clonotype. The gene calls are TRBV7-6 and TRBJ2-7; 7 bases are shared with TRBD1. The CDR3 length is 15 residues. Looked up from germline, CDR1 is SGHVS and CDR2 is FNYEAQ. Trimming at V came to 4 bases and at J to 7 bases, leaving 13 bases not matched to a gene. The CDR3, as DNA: TGTGCCAGCAGCTCGCCGGGACAGTTTTCACGGGAGCAGTACTTC. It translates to CASSSPGQFSREQYF.

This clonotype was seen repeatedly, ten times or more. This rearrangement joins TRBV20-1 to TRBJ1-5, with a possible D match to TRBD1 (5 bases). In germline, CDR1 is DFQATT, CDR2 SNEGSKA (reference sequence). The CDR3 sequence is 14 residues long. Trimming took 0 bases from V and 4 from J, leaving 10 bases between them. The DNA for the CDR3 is TGCAGTGCTAGAGATCTAGGGGAGAATCAGCCCCAGCATTTT. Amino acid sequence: CSARDLGENQPQHF.

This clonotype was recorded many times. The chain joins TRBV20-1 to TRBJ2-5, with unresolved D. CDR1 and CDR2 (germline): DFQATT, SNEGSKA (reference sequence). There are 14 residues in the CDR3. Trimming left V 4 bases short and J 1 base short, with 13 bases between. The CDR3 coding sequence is TGCAGTGCTACCAAAACAGTAACCCAAGAGACCCAGTACTTC. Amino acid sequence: CSATKTVTQETQYF.

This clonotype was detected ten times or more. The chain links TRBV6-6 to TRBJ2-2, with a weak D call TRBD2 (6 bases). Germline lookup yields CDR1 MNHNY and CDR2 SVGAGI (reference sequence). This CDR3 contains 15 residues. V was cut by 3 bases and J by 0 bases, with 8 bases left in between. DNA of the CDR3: TGTGCCAGCAGTTATGGGACTTCGAACACCGGGGAGCTGTTTTTT. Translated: CASSYGTSNTGELFF.

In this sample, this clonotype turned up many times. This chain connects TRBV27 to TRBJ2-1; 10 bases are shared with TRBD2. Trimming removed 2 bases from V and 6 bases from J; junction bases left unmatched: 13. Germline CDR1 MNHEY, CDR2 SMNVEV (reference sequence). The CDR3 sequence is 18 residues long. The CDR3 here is CASSLRRLAGVGGNEQFF. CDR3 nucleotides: TGTGCCAGCAGTTTAAGGCGTCTAGCGGGAGTAGGAGGCAATGAGCAGTTCTTC.

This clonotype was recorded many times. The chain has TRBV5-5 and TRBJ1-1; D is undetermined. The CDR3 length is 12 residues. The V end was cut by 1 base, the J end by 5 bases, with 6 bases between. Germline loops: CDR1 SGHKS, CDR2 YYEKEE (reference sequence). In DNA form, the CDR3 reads TGTGCCAGCAGCTTGATAGGTACTGAAGCTTTCTTT. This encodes CASSLIGTEAFF.

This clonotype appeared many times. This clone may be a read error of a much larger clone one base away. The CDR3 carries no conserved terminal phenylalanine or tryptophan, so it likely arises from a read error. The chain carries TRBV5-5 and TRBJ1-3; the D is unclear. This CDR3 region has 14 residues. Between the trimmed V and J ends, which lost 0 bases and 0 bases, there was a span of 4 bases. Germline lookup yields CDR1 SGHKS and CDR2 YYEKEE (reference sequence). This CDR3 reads CASSLVSSGNTIYC. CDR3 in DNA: TGTGCCAGCAGCTTGGTGTCCTCTGGAAACACCATATATTGT.

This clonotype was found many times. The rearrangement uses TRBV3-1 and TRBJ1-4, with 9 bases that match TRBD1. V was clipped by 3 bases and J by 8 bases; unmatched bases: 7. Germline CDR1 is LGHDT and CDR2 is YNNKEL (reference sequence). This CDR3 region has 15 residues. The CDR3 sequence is CASSHVQGAQEKLFF. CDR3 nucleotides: TGTGCCAGCAGCCATGTACAGGGGGCGCAAGAAAAACTGTTTTTT.

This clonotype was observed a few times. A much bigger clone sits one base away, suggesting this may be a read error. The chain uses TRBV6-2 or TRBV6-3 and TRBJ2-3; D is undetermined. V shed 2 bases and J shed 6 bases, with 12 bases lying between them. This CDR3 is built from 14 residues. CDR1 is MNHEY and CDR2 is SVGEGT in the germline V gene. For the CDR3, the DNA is TGTGCCAGCAGTTACGGAAAGGAGATGGATACGCAGTATTTT. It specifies CASSYGKEMDTQYF.

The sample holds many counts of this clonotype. The CDR3 DNA reads TGCGCCAGCAGCAGCTTACAGGGAAGCGAGCAGTACTTC. Its protein product is CASSSLQGSEQYF. This rearrangement joins TRBV5-1 to TRBJ2-7; maybe TRBD1 (6 bases). There are 13 residues in the CDR3. Between the trimmed V and J ends, which lost 4 bases and 6 bases, there was a span of 14 bases. The germline gives CDR1 SGHRS, CDR2 YFSETQ.

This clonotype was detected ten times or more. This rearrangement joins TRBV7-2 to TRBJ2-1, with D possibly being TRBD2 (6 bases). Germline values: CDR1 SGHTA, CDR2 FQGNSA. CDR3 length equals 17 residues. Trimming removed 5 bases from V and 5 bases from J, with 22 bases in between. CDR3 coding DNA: TGTGCCAGCAGCCGAACCCTAGCGAGGGCTAATAACAATGAGCAGTTCTTC. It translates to CASSRTLARANNNEQFF.

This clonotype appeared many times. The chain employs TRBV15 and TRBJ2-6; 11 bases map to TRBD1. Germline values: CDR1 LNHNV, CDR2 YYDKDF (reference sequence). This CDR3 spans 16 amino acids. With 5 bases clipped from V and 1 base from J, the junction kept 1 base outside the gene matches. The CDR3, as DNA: TGTGCCACCAGCCGGGACAGGGGGTCTGGGGCCAACGTCCTGACTTTC. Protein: CATSRDRGSGANVLTF.

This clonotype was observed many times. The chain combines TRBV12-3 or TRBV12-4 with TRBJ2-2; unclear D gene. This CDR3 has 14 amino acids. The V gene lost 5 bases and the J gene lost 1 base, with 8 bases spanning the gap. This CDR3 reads CASSPFQNTGELFF. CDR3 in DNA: TGTGCCAGCAGTCCATTCCAGAACACCGGGGAGCTGTTTTTT.

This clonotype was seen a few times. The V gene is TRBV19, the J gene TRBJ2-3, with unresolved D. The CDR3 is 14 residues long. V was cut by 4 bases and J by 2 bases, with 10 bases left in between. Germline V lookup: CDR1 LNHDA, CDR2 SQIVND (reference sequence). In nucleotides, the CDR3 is TGTGCCAGTAGTAAGGAAGGGTACACAGATACGCAGTATTTT. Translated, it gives CASSKEGYTDTQYF.

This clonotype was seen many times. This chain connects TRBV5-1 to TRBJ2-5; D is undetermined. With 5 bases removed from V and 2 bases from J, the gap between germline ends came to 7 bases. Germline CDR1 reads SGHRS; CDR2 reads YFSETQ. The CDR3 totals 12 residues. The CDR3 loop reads CASSGDQETQYF. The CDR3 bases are TGCGCCAGCAGTGGTGATCAAGAGACCCAGTACTTC. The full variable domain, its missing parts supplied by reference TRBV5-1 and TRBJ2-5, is KAGVTQTPRYLIKTRGQQVTLSCSPISGHRSVSWYQQTPGQGLQFLFEYFSETQRNKGNFPGRFSGRQFSNSRSEMNVSTLELGDSALYLCASSGDQETQYFGPGTRLLVL.

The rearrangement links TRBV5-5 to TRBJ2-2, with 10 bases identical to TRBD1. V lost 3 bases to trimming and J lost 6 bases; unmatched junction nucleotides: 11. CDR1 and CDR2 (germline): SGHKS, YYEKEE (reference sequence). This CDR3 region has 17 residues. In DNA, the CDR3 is TGTGCCAGCAGCTCTGTCCCGGGACAGGGGAAAGCCGGGGAGCTGTTTTTT. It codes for CASSSVPGQGKAGELFF.

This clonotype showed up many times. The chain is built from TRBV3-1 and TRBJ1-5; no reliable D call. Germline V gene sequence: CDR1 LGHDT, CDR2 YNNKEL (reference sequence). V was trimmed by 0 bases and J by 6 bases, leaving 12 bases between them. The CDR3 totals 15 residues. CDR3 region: CASSQDRRSLQPQHF. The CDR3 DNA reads TGTGCCAGCAGCCAAGATCGCCGGTCTCTTCAGCCCCAGCATTTT.